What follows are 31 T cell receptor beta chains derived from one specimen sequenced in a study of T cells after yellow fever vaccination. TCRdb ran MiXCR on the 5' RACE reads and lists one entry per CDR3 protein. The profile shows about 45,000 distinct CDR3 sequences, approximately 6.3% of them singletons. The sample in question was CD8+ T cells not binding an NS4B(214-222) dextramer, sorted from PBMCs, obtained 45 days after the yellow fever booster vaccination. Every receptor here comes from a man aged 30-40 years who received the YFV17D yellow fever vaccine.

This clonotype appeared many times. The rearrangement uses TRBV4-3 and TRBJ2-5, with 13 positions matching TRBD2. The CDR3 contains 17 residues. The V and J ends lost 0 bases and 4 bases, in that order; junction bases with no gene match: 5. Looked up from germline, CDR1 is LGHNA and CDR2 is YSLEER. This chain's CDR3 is CASSQDRGLAGVETQYF. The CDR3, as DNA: TGCGCCAGCAGCCAAGACCGAGGACTAGCGGGAGTAGAGACCCAGTACTTC.

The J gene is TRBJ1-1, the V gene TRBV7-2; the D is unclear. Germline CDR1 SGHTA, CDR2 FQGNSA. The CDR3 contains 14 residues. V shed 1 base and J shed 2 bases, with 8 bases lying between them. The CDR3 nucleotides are TGTGCCAGCAGCTTAGTTACTCAAAACACTGAAGCTTTCTTT. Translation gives CASSLVTQNTEAFF.

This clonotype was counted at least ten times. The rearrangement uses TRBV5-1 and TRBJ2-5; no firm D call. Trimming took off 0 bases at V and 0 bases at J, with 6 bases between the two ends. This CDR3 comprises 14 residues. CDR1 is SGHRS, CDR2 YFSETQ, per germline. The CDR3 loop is CASSLGLDQETQYF. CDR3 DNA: TGCGCCAGCAGCTTGGGCCTAGACCAAGAGACCCAGTACTTC.

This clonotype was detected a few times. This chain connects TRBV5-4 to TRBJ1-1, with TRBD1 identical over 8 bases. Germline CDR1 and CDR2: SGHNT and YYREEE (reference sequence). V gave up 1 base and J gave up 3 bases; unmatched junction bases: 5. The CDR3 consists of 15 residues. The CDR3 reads CASSLQNRGDTEAFF. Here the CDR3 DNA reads TGTGCCAGCAGCTTGCAGAACAGGGGGGACACTGAAGCTTTCTTT.

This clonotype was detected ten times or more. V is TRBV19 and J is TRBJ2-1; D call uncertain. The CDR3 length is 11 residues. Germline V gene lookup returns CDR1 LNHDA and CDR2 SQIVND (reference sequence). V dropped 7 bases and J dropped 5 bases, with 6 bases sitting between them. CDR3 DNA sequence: TGTGCCAGTATTTTAAACAATGAGCAGTTCTTC. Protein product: CASILNNEQFF.

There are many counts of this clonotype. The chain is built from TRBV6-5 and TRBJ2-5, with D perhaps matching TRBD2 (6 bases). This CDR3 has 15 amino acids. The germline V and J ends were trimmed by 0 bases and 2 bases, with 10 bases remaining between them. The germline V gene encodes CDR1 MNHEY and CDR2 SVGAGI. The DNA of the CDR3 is TGTGCCAGCAGTTACTCAGGGACTCGTCAAGAGACCCAGTACTTC. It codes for CASSYSGTRQETQYF.

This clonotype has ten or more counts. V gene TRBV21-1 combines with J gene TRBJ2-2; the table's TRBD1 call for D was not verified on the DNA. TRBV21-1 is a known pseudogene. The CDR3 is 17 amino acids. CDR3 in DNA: TGTGCCAGCAGCAAATGGTTTCGGGATGAGAACACCGGGGAGCTGTTTTTT. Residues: CASSKWFRDENTGELFF.

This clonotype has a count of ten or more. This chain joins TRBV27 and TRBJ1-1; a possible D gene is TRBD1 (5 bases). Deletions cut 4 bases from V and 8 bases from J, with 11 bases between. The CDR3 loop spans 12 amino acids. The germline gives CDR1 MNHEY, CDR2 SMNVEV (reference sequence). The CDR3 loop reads CASSWLGGEAFF. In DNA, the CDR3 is TGTGCCAGCAGTTGGTTGGGGGGGGAAGCTTTCTTT.

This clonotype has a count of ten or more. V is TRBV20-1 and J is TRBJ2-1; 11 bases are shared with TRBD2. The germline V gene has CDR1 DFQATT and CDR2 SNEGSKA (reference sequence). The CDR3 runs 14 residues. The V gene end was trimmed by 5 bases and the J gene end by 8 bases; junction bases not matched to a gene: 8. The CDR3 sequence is CSAGFTSGSHEQFF. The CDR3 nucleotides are TGCAGTGCTGGGTTCACTAGCGGGAGCCATGAGCAGTTCTTC.

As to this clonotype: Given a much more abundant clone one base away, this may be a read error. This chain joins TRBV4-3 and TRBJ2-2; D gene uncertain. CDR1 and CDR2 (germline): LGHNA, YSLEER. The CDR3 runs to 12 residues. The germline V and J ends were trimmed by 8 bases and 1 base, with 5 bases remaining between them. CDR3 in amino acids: CASDENTGELFF. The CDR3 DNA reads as TGCGCCAGCGATGAGAACACCGGGGAGCTGTTTTTT.

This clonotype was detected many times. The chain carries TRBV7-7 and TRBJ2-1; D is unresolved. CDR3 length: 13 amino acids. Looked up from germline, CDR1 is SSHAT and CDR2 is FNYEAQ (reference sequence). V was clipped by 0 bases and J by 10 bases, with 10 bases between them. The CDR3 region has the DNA TGTGCCAGCAGCTTAGCGCCCTTGACAGAGCAGTTCTTC. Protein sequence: CASSLAPLTEQFF.

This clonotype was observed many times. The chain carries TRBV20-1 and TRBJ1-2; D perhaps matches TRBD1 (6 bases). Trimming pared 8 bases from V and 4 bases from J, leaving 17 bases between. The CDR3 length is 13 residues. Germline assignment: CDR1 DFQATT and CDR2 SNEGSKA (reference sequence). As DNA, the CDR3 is TGCAGTACAAGGGACACCGAATCCTATGGCTACACCTTC. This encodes CSTRDTESYGYTF.

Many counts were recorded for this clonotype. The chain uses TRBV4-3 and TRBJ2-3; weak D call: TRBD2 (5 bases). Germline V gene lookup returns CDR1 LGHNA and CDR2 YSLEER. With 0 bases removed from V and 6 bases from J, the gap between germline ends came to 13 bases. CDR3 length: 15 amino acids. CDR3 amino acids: CASSQEGALWDTQYF. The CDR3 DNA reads TGCGCCAGCAGCCAAGAGGGAGCACTTTGGGATACGCAGTATTTT.

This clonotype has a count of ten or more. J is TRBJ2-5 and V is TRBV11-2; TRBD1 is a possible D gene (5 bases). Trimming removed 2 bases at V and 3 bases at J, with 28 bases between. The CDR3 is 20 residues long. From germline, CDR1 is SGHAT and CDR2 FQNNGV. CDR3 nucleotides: TGTGCCAGCAGCTTAAGGGGCGTCAGTTGGCCGATCAATCCCGAAGAGACCCAGTACTTC. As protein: CASSLRGVSWPINPEETQYF.

This chain's CDR3 is CASSPPGERSYNEQFF. The CDR3 DNA sequence: TGTGCCAGCAGCCCCCCAGGGGAGCGCTCCTACAATGAGCAGTTCTTC. The chain couples TRBV5-4 to TRBJ2-1, with D tentatively TRBD1 (6 bases). Germline loops: CDR1 SGHNT, CDR2 YYREEE (reference sequence). The CDR3 is 16 amino acids. V was trimmed by 4 bases and J by 0 bases, leaving 14 bases between them. Filled out from reference TRBV5-4 and TRBJ2-1, the complete variable domain reads ETGVTQSPTHLIKTRGQQVTLRCSSQSGHNTVSWYQQALGQGPQFIFQYYREEENGRGNFPPRFSGLQFPNYSSELNVNALELDDSALYLCASSPPGERSYNEQFFGPGTRLTVL.

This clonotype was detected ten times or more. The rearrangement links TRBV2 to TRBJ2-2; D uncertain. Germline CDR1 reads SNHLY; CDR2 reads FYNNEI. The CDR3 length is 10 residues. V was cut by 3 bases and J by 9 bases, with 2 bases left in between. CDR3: CASSDRELFF. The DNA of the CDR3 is TGTGCCAGCAGTGACAGGGAGCTGTTTTTT.

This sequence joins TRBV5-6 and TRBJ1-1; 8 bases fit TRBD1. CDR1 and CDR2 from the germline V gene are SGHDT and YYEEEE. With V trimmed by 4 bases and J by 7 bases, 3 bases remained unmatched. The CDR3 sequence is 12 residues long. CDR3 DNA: TGTGCCAGCAGCCAAGGACAGGGTGAAGCTTTCTTT. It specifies CASSQGQGEAFF.

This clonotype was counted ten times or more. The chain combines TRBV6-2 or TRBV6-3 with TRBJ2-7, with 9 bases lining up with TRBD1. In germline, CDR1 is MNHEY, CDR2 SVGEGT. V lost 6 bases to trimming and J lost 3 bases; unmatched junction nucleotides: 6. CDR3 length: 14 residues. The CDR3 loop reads CASRPGQGSYEQYF. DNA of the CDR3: TGTGCCAGCAGACCGGGACAGGGCAGCTACGAGCAGTACTTC.

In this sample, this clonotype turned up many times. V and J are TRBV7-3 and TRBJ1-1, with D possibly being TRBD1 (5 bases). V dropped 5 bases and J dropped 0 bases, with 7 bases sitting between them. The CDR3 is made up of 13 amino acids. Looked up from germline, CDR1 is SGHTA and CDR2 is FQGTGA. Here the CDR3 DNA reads TGTGCCAGCAGCGAGGGGATGAACACTGAAGCTTTCTTT. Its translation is CASSEGMNTEAFF.

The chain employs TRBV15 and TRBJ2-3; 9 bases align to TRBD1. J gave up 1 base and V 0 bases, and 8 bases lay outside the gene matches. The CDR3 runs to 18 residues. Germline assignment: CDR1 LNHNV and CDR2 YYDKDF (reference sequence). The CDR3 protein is CATSRDEGDREGTDTQYF. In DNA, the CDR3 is TGTGCCACCAGCAGAGATGAGGGGGACAGGGAAGGCACAGATACGCAGTATTTT.

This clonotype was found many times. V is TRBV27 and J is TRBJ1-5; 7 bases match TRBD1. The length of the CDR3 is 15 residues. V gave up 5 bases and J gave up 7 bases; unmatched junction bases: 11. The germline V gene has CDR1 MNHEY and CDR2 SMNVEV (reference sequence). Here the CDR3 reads CASSPWGTAQQPQHF. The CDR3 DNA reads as TGTGCCAGCAGTCCATGGGGGACAGCCCAACAGCCCCAGCATTTT.

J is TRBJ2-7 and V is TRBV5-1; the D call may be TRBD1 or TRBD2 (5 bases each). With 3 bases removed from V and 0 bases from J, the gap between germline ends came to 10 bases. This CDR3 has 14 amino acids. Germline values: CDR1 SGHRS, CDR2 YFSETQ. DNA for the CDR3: TGCGCCAGCAGCTCCGAGGGGAACTCCTACGAGCAGTACTTC. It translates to CASSSEGNSYEQYF.

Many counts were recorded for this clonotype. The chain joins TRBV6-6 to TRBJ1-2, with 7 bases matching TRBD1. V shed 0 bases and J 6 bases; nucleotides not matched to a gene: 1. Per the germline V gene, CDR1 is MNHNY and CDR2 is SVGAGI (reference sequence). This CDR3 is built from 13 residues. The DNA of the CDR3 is TGTGCCAGCAGTTACTCAGGGGGCGATGGCTACACCTTC. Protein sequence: CASSYSGGDGYTF.

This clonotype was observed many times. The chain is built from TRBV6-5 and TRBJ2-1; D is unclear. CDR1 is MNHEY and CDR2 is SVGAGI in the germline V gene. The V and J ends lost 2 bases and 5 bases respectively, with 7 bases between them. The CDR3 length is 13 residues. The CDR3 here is CASSYGSNNEQFF. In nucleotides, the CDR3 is TGTGCCAGCAGTTACGGGTCGAACAATGAGCAGTTCTTC.

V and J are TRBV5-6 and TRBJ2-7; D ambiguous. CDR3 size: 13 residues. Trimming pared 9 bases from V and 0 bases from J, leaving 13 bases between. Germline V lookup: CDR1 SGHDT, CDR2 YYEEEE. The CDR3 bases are TGTGCCATGAGCCCCGTGGGCTCCTACGAGCAGTACTTC. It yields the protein CAMSPVGSYEQYF.

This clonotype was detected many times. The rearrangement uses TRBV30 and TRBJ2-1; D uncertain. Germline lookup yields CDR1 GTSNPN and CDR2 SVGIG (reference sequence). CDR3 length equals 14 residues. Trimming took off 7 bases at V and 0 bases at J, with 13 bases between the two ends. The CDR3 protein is CASHDLGSYNEQFF. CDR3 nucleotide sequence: TGTGCCTCCCACGACCTTGGCTCCTACAATGAGCAGTTCTTC.

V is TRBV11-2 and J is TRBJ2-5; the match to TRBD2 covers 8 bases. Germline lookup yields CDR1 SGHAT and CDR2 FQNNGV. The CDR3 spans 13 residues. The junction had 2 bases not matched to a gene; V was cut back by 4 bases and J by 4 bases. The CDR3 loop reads CASSSSGGETQYF. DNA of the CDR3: TGTGCCAGCAGCTCAAGCGGGGGAGAGACCCAGTACTTC.

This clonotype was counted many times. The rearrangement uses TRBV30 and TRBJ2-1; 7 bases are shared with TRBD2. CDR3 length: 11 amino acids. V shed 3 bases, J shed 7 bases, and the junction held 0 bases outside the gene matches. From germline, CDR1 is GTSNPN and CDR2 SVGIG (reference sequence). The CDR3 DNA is TGTGCCTGGAGCGGGAGGAATGAGCAGTTCTTC. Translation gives CAWSGRNEQFF.

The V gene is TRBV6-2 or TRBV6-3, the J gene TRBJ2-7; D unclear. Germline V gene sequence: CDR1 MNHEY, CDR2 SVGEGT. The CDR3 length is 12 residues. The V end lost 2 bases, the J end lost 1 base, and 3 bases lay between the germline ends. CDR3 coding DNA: TGTGCCAGCAGTTACAGTTCCTACGAGCAGTACTTC. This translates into CASSYSSYEQYF.

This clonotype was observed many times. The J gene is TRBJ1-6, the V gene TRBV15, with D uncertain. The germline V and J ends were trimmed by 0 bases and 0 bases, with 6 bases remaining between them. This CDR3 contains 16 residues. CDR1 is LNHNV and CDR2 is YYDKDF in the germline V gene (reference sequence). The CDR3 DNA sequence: TGTGCCACCAGCAGAGAGAGGAGCTCCTATAATTCACCCCTCCACTTT. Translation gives CATSRERSSYNSPLHF.

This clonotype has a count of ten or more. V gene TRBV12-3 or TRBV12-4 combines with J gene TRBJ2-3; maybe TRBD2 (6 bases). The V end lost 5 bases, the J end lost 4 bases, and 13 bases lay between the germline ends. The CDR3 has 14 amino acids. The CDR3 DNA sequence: TGTGCCAGCAGTAGACTAGTAAGGGCAGATACGCAGTATTTT. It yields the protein CASSRLVRADTQYF.